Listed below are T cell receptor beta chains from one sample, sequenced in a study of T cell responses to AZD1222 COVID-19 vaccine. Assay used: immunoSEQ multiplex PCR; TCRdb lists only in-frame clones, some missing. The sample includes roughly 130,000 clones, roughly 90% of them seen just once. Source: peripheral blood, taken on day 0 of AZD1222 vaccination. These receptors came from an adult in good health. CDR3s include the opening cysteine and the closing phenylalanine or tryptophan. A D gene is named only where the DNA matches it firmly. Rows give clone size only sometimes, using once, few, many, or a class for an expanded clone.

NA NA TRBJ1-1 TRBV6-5 CASSYSSGALAFF TGTGCCAGCAGTTACTCCTCAGGGGCTCTGGCTTTCTTT
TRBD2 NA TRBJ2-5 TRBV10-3 CAISRRTGGQETQYF TGTGCCATCAGCCGACGTACGGGGGGCCAAGAGACCCAGTACTTC
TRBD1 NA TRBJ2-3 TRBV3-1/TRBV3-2 CASSQGQSTDTQYF TGTGCCAGCAGCCAGGGACAGTCCACAGATACGCAGTATTTT
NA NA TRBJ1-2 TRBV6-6 CASSHRTGMNYGYTF TGTGCCAGCAGCCACCGTACAGGGATGAACTATGGCTACACCTTC
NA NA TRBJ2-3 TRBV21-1 CASSNQGLPSTDTQYF TGTGCCAGCAGCAACCAGGGACTACCCAGCACAGATACGCAGTATTTT
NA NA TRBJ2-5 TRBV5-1 CASSLSAGGGSETQYF TGCGCCAGCAGCTTGTCAGCTGGCGGGGGCAGTGAGACCCAGTACTTC
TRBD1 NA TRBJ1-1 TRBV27 CASSYGTTGVTEAFF TGTGCCAGCAGCTACGGGACGACAGGGGTCACTGAAGCTTTCTTT
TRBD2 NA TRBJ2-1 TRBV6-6 CASRDRASGSYEQFF TGTGCCAGCAGGGACAGGGCTAGCGGGAGTTATGAGCAGTTCTTC
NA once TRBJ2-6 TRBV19 CASSQGANVLTF TGTGCCAGTAGTCAGGGGGCCAACGTCCTGACTTTC
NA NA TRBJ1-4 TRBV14 CASSSGRGERLFF TGTGCCAGCAGCTCCGGACGGGGGGAACGACTGTTTTTT
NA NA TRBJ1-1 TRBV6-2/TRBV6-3 CASSYSMGGGNTEAFF TGTGCCAGCAGTTACTCGATGGGGGGAGGGAACACTGAAGCTTTCTTT
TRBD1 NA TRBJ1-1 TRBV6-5 CASSSDRVNTEAFF TGTGCCAGCAGTTCGGACAGGGTGAACACTGAAGCTTTCTTT
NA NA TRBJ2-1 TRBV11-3 CASSLDRGSYNEQFF TGTGCCAGCAGCCTCGATCGGGGCAGTTACAATGAGCAGTTCTTC
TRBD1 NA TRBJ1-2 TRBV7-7 CASSLYGRTGGANYGYTF TGTGCCAGCAGCTTATATGGCCGGACAGGGGGAGCTAACTATGGCTACACCTTC
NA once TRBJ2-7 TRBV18 CASSPPSQDYEQYF TGTGCCAGCTCACCACCGAGTCAGGACTACGAGCAGTACTTC
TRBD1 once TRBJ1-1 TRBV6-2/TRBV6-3 CASSYFNRGAGGDAFF TGTGCCAGCAGTTATTTCAATCGGGGGGCAGGGGGCGACGCTTTCTTT
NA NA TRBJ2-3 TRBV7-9 CASSLWYF TGTGCCAGCAGCTTATGGTATTTT
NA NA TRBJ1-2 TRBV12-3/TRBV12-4 CASSFVREGYTF TGTGCCAGCAGTTTTGTAAGAGAGGGCTACACCTTC
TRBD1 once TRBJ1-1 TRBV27 CASKTGWHTEAFF TGTGCCAGCAAGACAGGGTGGCACACTGAAGCTTTCTTT
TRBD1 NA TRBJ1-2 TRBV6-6 CASSYGTDGYTF TGTGCCAGCAGTTACGGGACAGATGGCTACACCTTC
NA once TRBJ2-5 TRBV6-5 CASIGRRWETQYF TGTGCCAGCATTGGGAGACGTTGGGAGACCCAGTACTTC
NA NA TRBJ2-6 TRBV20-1 CSASIGSGANVLTF TGCAGTGCTAGTATTGGGTCTGGGGCCAACGTCCTGACTTTC
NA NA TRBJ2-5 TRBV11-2 CASSLARRAETQYF TGTGCCAGCAGCTTAGCCAGGAGGGCGGAGACCCAGTACTTC
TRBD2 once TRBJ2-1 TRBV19 CASSILRLAGGSYNEQFF TGTGCCAGTAGTATCCTTCGACTAGCGGGAGGTTCTTACAATGAGCAGTTCTTC
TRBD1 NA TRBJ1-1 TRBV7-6 CASSHNGQGTEAFF TGTGCCAGCAGCCACAACGGACAGGGCACTGAAGCTTTCTTT
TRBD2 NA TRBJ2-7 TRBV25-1 CASSEHPAGGSYEQYF TGTGCCAGCAGTGAACACCCCGCGGGGGGATCCTACGAGCAGTACTTC
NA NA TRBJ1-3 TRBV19 CASSIETPAGNTIYF TGTGCCAGTAGTATCGAAACACCAGCTGGAAACACCATATATTTT
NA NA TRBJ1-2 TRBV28 CASSPSEGVLGGYTF TGTGCCAGCAGTCCCTCAGAGGGGGTATTGGGAGGCTACACCTTC
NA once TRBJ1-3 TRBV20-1 CSASNRAAGNTIYF TGCAGTGCTAGTAACAGGGCCGCTGGAAACACCATATATTTT
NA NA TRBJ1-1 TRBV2 CASMEGVLNRAFF TGTGCCAGCATGGAGGGGGTCTTGAACAGGGCTTTCTTT